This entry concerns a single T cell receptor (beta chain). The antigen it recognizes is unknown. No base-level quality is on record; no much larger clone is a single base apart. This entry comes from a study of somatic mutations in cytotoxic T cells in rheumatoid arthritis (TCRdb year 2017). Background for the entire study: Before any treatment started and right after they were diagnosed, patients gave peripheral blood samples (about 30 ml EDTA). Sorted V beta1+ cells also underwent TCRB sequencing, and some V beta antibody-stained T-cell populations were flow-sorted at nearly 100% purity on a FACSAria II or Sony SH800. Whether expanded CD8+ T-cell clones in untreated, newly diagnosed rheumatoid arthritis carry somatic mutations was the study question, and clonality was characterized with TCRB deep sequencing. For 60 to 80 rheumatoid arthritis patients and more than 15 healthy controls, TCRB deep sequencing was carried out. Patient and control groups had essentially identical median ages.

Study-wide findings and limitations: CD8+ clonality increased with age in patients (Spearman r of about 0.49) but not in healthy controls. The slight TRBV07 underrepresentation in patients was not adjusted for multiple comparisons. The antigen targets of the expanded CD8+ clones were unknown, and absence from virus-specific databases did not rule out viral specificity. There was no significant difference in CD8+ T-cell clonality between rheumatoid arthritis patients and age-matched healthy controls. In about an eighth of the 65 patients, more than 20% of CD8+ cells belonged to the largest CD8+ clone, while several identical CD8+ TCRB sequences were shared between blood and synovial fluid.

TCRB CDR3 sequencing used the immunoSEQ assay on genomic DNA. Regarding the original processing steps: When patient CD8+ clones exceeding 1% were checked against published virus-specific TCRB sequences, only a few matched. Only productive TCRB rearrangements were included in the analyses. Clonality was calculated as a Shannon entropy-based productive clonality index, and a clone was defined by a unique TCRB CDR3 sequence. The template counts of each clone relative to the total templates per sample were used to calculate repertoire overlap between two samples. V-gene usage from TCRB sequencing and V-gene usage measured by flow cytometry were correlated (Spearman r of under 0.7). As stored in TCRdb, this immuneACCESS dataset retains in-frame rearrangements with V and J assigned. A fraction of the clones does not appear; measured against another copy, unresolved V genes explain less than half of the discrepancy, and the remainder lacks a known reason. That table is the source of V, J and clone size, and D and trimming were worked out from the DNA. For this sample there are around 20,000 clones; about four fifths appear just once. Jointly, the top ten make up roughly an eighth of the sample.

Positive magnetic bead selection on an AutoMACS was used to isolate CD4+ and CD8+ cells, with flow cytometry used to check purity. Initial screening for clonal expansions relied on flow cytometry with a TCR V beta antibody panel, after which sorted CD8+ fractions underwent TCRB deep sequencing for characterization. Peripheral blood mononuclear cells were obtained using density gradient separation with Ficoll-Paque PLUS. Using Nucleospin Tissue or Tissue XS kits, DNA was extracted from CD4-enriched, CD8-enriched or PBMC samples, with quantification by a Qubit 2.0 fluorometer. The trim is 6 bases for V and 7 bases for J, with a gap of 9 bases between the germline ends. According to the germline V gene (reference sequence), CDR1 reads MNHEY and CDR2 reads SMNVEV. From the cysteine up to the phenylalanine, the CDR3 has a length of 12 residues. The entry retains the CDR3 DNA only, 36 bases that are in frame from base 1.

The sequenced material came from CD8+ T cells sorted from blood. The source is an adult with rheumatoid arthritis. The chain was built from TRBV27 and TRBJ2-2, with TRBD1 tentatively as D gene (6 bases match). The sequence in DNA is TGTGCCAGCAGCCGAGGGGGCGGGGAGCTGTTTTTT. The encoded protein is CASSRGGGELFF.